Presented here are 23 T cell receptor beta chains from one specimen sequenced in a study of blood T cell repertoires in COVID-19. TCRdb's table, derived via immunoSEQ multiplex PCR, lists solely in-frame clones and lacks some. Seen here are about 48,000 clones, 90% observed once, and the top ten hold under 6.5%. The specimen sequenced was peripheral blood. The origin of the receptors is a man aged 65 to 79 with acute or convalescent COVID-19.

The rearrangement joins TRBV4-1 to TRBJ1-5; 8 bases align to TRBD1. In germline, CDR1 is MGHRA, CDR2 YSYEKL. With V trimmed by 4 bases and J by 4 bases, 3 bases remained unmatched. This CDR3 comprises 14 residues. The CDR3 nucleotides read TGCGCCAGCAGCCGGGACAGGTCGAATCAGCCCCAGCATTTT. This codes for CASSRDRSNQPQHF.

The chain recombines TRBV30 with TRBJ2-2, with D hard to call. The CDR3 runs to 13 residues. Germline CDR1 reads GTSNPN; CDR2 reads SVGIG (reference sequence). Trimming took 3 bases from V and 5 from J, leaving 10 bases between them. The CDR3 here is CAWRPVETGELFF. DNA for the CDR3: TGTGCCTGGAGGCCCGTAGAAACCGGGGAGCTGTTTTTT.

V usage is TRBV4-3 and J usage is TRBJ2-7, with D possibly TRBD2 on 5 matching bases. The CDR3 is made up of 14 amino acids. The germline CDR1 and CDR2 sequences are LGHNA and YSLEER. The V and J ends lost 3 bases and 7 bases respectively, with 16 bases between them. The CDR3 sequence: CASSHSPGCGEQYF. Here the CDR3 DNA reads TGCGCCAGCAGCCACTCACCGGGATGCGGAGAGCAGTACTTC.

V and J are TRBV4-3 and TRBJ2-7; tentatively, D is TRBD1 (8 bases). The V end was cut by 1 base, the J end by 2 bases, with 15 bases between. The CDR3 totals 16 residues. Germline V lookup: CDR1 LGHNA, CDR2 YSLEER. In DNA form, the CDR3 reads TGCGCCAGCAGCCAAGGTACAGGGGGGGGAACCTACGAGCAGTACTTC. Its protein product is CASSQGTGGGTYEQYF.

This clone was counted once. The chain links TRBV6-5 to TRBJ1-5; D ambiguous. Germline CDR1 reads MNHEY; CDR2 reads SVGAGI. CDR3 length equals 15 residues. V was trimmed by 4 bases and J by 6 bases, leaving 16 bases between them. CDR3 residues: CASSSLGLGSQPQHF. CDR3 in DNA: TGTGCCAGCAGTTCACTAGGGTTGGGGTCTCAGCCCCAGCATTTT.

The V gene is TRBV5-1, the J gene TRBJ2-3, with 8 bases identical to TRBD2. Trimming at V came to 0 bases and at J to 5 bases, leaving 8 bases not matched to a gene. This CDR3 is built from 16 residues. The V gene's germline CDR1 is SGHRS and CDR2 YFSETQ. The CDR3 coding sequence is TGCGCCAGCAGCTTGGGCGGGGGGCTACCTGGAGATACGCAGTATTTT. It codes for CASSLGGGLPGDTQYF. The entire variable domain, with the rest obtained from reference TRBV5-1 and TRBJ2-3, is as follows: KAGVTQTPRYLIKTRGQQVTLSCSPISGHRSVSWYQQTPGQGLQFLFEYFSETQRNKGNFPGRFSGRQFSNSRSEMNVSTLELGDSALYLCASSLGGGLPGDTQYFGPGTRLTVL.

The J gene is TRBJ1-5, the V gene TRBV3-1 (or the pseudogene TRBV3-2); 8 nucleotides agree with TRBD1. Germline V gives CDR1 LGHDT, CDR2 YNNKEL (reference sequence). J was trimmed by 4 bases and V by 5 bases; bases with no gene match: 4. The CDR3 runs to 14 residues. This chain's CDR3 is CASSDRGPNQPQHF. In nucleotides, the CDR3 is TGTGCCAGCAGCGACAGGGGACCAAATCAGCCCCAGCATTTT.

Here the CDR3 DNA reads TGCGCCAGCAGCGTCGAGGGGGCGTATGGCTACACCTTC. Residues: CASSVEGAYGYTF. The rearrangement links TRBV5-1 to TRBJ1-2; 7 positions match TRBD1. This CDR3 is 13 amino acids long. V shed 4 bases and J 5 bases; nucleotides not matched to a gene: 5. The germline V gene encodes CDR1 SGHRS and CDR2 YFSETQ.

The gene calls are TRBV19 and TRBJ1-6; no clear D gene. Germline CDR1 is LNHDA and CDR2 is SQIVND (reference sequence). The V end lost 0 bases, the J end lost 10 bases, and 10 bases lay between the germline ends. The CDR3 runs to 14 residues. CDR3 region: CASSIDLRSSPLHF. The CDR3 nucleotides are TGTGCCAGTAGTATAGATCTTCGGTCCTCACCCCTCCACTTT.

This sequence joins TRBV7-2 and TRBJ1-6; D gene ambiguous. V was pared by 5 bases and J by 8 bases, with 10 bases between. CDR1 SGHTA and CDR2 FQGNSA come from the germline V gene. This CDR3 is 13 amino acids long. The CDR3 DNA is TGTGCCAGCAGCCAGATGATTGATTCACCCCTCCACTTT. Its protein product is CASSQMIDSPLHF.

This clone was recorded once. This rearrangement joins TRBV30 to TRBJ2-5; the D is unclear. CDR1 and CDR2 (germline): GTSNPN, SVGIG (reference sequence). This CDR3 spans 14 amino acids. The V and J ends lost 2 bases and 4 bases respectively, with 14 bases between them. The CDR3 is CAWSRFASVETQYF. The CDR3 region has the DNA TGTGCCTGGAGTCGGTTTGCGAGCGTAGAGACCCAGTACTTC. Supplemented by reference TRBV30 and TRBJ2-5, the full variable domain reads SQTIHQWPATLVQPVGSPLSLECTVEGTSNPNLYWYRQAAGRGLQLLFYSVGIGQISSEVPQNLSASRPQDRQFILSSKKLLLSDSGFYLCAWSRFASVETQYFGPGTRLLVL.

The CDR3 protein is CASSQGDSWYTGELFF. CDR3 nucleotide sequence: TGTGCCAGCAGCCAGGGTGACTCGTGGTACACCGGGGAGCTGTTTTTT. The chain employs TRBV3-1 (or the pseudogene TRBV3-2) and TRBJ2-2; D gene ambiguous. The CDR3 loop spans 16 amino acids. CDR1 and CDR2 from the germline V gene are LGHDT and YNNKEL (reference sequence). The V end was cut by 3 bases, the J end by 3 bases, with 14 bases between.

The chain recombines TRBV12-3 or TRBV12-4 with TRBJ1-1; D ambiguous. V was pared by 3 bases and J by 4 bases, with 6 bases between. The CDR3 extends over 12 amino acids. The CDR3 region has the DNA TGTGCCAGCAGTTTTGTTCTCACTGAAGCTTTCTTT. Residues: CASSFVLTEAFF.

The V call is TRBV6-2 or TRBV6-3, the J call TRBJ2-1; 11 nucleotides line up with TRBD2. Looked up from germline, CDR1 is MNHEY and CDR2 is SVGEGT. V shed 0 bases, J shed 9 bases, and the junction held 1 base outside the gene matches. The CDR3 has 14 amino acids. CDR3 DNA: TGTGCCAGCAGTTACTCGGGACTAGCGGCTGAGCAGTTCTTC. Translation: CASSYSGLAAEQFF.

The chain uses TRBV3-1 (or the pseudogene TRBV3-2) and TRBJ1-2; D remains ambiguous. CDR1 is LGHDT, CDR2 YNNKEL, per germline (reference sequence). There are 13 residues in the CDR3. V was pared by 1 base and J by 8 bases, with 11 bases between. The chain's CDR3 is CASSQVGPVGYTF. The DNA of the CDR3 is TGTGCCAGCAGCCAAGTGGGCCCAGTAGGCTACACCTTC.

V and J are TRBV5-4 and TRBJ2-1, with 9 positions matching TRBD2. V was pared by 0 bases and J by 4 bases, with 5 bases of the junction left unmatched. This CDR3 contains 16 residues. Germline V lookup: CDR1 SGHNT, CDR2 YYREEE (reference sequence). Here the CDR3 reads CASSLGAGGRYNEQFF. The CDR3 coding sequence is TGTGCCAGCAGCTTGGGAGCGGGGGGCCGTTACAATGAGCAGTTCTTC.

The V gene is TRBV18, the J gene TRBJ1-1; D is possibly TRBD1 (5 bases). This CDR3 is built from 13 residues. Germline assignment: CDR1 KGHSH and CDR2 LQKENI. Trimming stripped 2 bases from V and 1 base from J, with 5 bases between. The CDR3 protein is CASSPGANTEAFF. Written as DNA, the CDR3 is TGTGCCAGCTCACCAGGGGCGAACACTGAAGCTTTCTTT.

This clone has just a few counts. V is TRBV19 and J is TRBJ1-1; D call uncertain. This CDR3 contains 14 residues. Trimming took 4 bases from V and 1 from J, leaving 10 bases between them. The germline gives CDR1 LNHDA, CDR2 SQIVND (reference sequence). The CDR3 DNA is TGTGCCAGTAGTACTCCCAACTCGAACACTGAAGCTTTCTTT. Translating gives CASSTPNSNTEAFF.

The chain carries TRBV6-2 or TRBV6-3 and TRBJ2-7; the match to TRBD2 covers 11 bases. The CDR3 length is 16 residues. CDR1 MNHEY and CDR2 SVGEGT come from the germline V gene. The V gene end was trimmed by 0 bases and the J gene end by 3 bases; junction bases not matched to a gene: 4. CDR3 amino acids: CASSYSASGGYYEQYF. The CDR3 region has the DNA TGTGCCAGCAGTTACTCGGCTAGCGGGGGGTACTACGAGCAGTACTTC.

The chain links TRBV5-8 to TRBJ2-4; 8 bases fit TRBD1. After removal of 5 bases from V and 1 base from J, the junction contained 5 bases not matched to a gene. Germline loops: CDR1 SGHTS, CDR2 YDEGEE. CDR3 size: 15 residues. In nucleotides, the CDR3 is TGTGCCAGCAGTCCAGGGGGCTCGGCCAAAAACATTCAGTACTTC. It yields the protein CASSPGGSAKNIQYF.

In this sample, this clone turned up a few times. This rearrangement joins TRBV18 to TRBJ2-7, with 7 bases lining up with TRBD1. After removal of 1 base from V and 0 bases from J, the junction contained 6 bases not matched to a gene. The CDR3 sequence is 16 residues long. Germline-derived CDR1 and CDR2 are KGHSH and LQKENI. CDR3 protein: CASSPQGAGYSYEQYF. CDR3 nucleotide sequence: TGTGCCAGCTCACCACAGGGGGCCGGTTACTCCTACGAGCAGTACTTC.

This CDR3 reads CASSTTGGNTGELFF. The CDR3 DNA reads as TGCGCCAGCAGCACAACAGGGGGGAACACCGGGGAGCTGTTTTTT. The V gene is TRBV5-1, the J gene TRBJ2-2, with 8 bases matching TRBD1. Trimming cost V 4 bases and J 1 base; bases outside gene matches: 3. CDR1 and CDR2 (germline): SGHRS, YFSETQ. The CDR3 sequence is 15 residues long.

This chain links TRBV24-1 with TRBJ2-1; TRBD1 aligns across 7 bases. Germline V gene sequence: CDR1 KGHDR, CDR2 SFDVKD. J was trimmed by 4 bases and V by 4 bases; bases with no gene match: 6. The CDR3 length is 15 residues. The DNA for the CDR3 is TGTGCCACCAGTGACCCCGGGACAGCATACAATGAGCAGTTCTTC. Amino acid sequence: CATSDPGTAYNEQFF.